This section outlines one TCR beta chain sequence together with its context. Its antigen is as yet unknown. In germline, CDR1 is SGHRS, CDR2 YFSETQ. Unmatched junction bases numbered 4, after V lost 4 bases and J lost 4 bases. There are 15 residues in the CDR3. The sample belongs to a study of post-analysis software for immune sequencing data. Looking at the study overall: The disease courses spanned relapsing-remitting, secondary progressive and progressive-relapsing forms of multiple sclerosis.

Sequencing libraries made from TCR beta cDNA carried unique molecular identifiers. Some 540,000 cDNA molecules were obtained from around 1 to 10 million T cells. MiXCR was run by TCRdb on the PCR reads, yielding one entry per CDR3 protein. The sample lists roughly 200,000 distinct CDR3 sequences, 29% occurring once. Study-wide points: The five TRBV segments detected at higher frequency in patients than in controls included TRBV5-6, TRBV5-1 and TRBV20-1. Comparison with controls showed significantly lower normalized Chao1 diversity in multiple sclerosis patients.

Input material: blood. The chain joins TRBV5-1 to TRBJ1-5; 11 bases map to TRBD1. The receptor comes from a girl aged 2-17 years with multiple sclerosis. CDR3 sequence (DNA): TGCGCCAGCAGCGTGGACAGGGGGCTGAATCAGCCCCAGCATTTT. Encoded protein: CASSVDRGLNQPQHF.